This entry lists 15 T cell receptor beta chains sequenced from one sample in a study of T cells after yellow fever vaccination. TCRdb fed the 5' RACE reads into MiXCR, producing one record per CDR3 protein. Found here are under 300,000 distinct CDR3 sequences, roughly 6.2% of them singletons; the top ten hold 1% to 1.2%. The input for sequencing was CD4+ T cells sorted from PBMCs, taken on the day of the yellow fever booster vaccination. The receptor source for this set is a man aged 25 to 45 who received the YFV17D yellow fever vaccine.

Only a few counts were recorded for this clonotype. V is TRBV30 and J is TRBJ2-1; D not certain. The CDR3 is made up of 21 amino acids. Trimming left V 0 bases short and J 1 base short, with 28 bases between. CDR1 and CDR2 from the germline V gene are GTSNPN and SVGIG (reference sequence). In DNA, the CDR3 is TGTGCCTGGAGTGTACCGGCCGGAGCCTTTAGGCCGCGCGTATCCTACAATGAGCAGTTCTTC. Translation gives CAWSVPAGAFRPRVSYNEQFF.

Ten or more counts support this clonotype. J is TRBJ2-1 and V is TRBV6-2 or TRBV6-3; 9 bases are shared with TRBD2. Looked up from germline, CDR1 is MNHEY and CDR2 is SVGEGT. Trimming cost V 3 bases and J 10 bases; bases outside gene matches: 7. This CDR3 region has 14 residues. CDR3 nucleotides: TGTGCCAGCAGTTATGCGGGAGGGCCTCGAGAGCAGTTCTTC. Protein: CASSYAGGPREQFF.

This clonotype was counted ten times or more. V usage is TRBV14 and J usage is TRBJ2-3, with D perhaps TRBD2 (5 bases). The ends were cut back, 0 bases at V and 4 bases at J, with 11 bases in the middle. The CDR3 is 15 residues long. Germline lookup yields CDR1 SGHDN and CDR2 FVKESK. CDR3 DNA sequence: TGTGCCAGCAGCCAAGAAAGAGGGCGGGCAGATACGCAGTATTTT. Translating it yields CASSQERGRADTQYF. The variable domain in full, completed from reference TRBV14 and TRBJ2-3, reads EAGVTQFPSHSVIEKGQTVTLRCDPISGHDNLYWYRRVMGKEIKFLLHFVKESKQDESGMPNNRFLAERTGGTYSTLKVQPAELEDSGVYFCASSQERGRADTQYFGPGTRLTVL.

This clonotype was detected only a few times. This chain joins TRBV6-6 and TRBJ1-5; the D gene is possibly TRBD1 (5 bases). Trimming cost V 9 bases and J 2 bases, with 11 bases left between them. Germline V gene lookup returns CDR1 MNHNY and CDR2 SVGAGI (reference sequence). There are 13 residues in the CDR3. As DNA, the CDR3 is TGTGCCAGTCGGCCACAGGGCAATCAGCCCCAGCATTTT. Translated, it gives CASRPQGNQPQHF.

This clonotype was seen at least ten times. The rearrangement links TRBV5-1 to TRBJ2-3; D is perhaps TRBD2 (5 bases). This CDR3 spans 13 amino acids. V lost 7 bases to trimming and J lost 8 bases, with 17 bases between them. Germline CDR1 SGHRS, CDR2 YFSETQ. CDR3 in DNA: TGCGCCAGCGGTCCGGGCGGGCGGTCTACGCAGTATTTT. It translates to CASGPGGRSTQYF. Variable domain in full (rest from reference TRBV5-1 and TRBJ2-3): KAGVTQTPRYLIKTRGQQVTLSCSPISGHRSVSWYQQTPGQGLQFLFEYFSETQRNKGNFPGRFSGRQFSNSRSEMNVSTLELGDSALYLCASGPGGRSTQYFGPGTRLTVL.

This clonotype was counted many times. J is TRBJ2-1 and V is TRBV20-1; tentatively, D is TRBD1 (6 bases). V lost 6 bases and J lost 4, with 19 bases in between. Germline CDR1 reads DFQATT; CDR2 reads SNEGSKA (reference sequence). This CDR3 comprises 15 residues. The CDR3 is CSALHGTLRYNEQFF. The CDR3 DNA sequence: TGCAGTGCCCTGCACGGGACACTCCGTTACAATGAGCAGTTCTTC.

About this clonotype itself: This may come from a read error, since a much larger clone is one base off. J is TRBJ2-1 and V is TRBV29-1, with D perhaps assigned TRBD1 or TRBD2 (7 bases each). Germline V gene data show CDR1 as SQVTM and CDR2 as ANQGSEA. CDR3 length equals 12 residues. V was shortened by 7 bases and J by 6 bases, with 13 bases between the two germline ends. The CDR3 DNA sequence: TGCAGCGCTGGCAGGGGGGGCAATGAGCAGTTCTTC. This translates into CSAGRGGNEQFF.

Many counts were recorded for this clonotype. V is TRBV7-6 and J is TRBJ2-1; perhaps TRBD2 as D (6 bases). The CDR3 runs 12 residues. Germline V CDR1 and CDR2: SGHVS, FNYEAQ. The CDR3 is CASGRTTSEQFF. The DNA of the CDR3 is TGTGCTTCAGGGAGGACGACGAGTGAGCAGTTCTTC.

This clonotype was counted at least ten times. The rearrangement joins TRBV7-9 to TRBJ2-5; D is perhaps TRBD2 (6 bases). The CDR3 is 13 amino acids. The germline V gene encodes CDR1 SEHNR and CDR2 FQNEAQ (reference sequence). Trimming cost V 2 bases and J 5 bases, with 9 bases left between them. CDR3 sequence: CASSLPGEETQYF. The CDR3 nucleotides are TGTGCCAGCAGCTTACCGGGGGAGGAGACCCAGTACTTC.

This clonotype was seen a few times. The genes are TRBV12-3 or TRBV12-4 and TRBJ2-5; tentatively, D is TRBD1 or TRBD2 (5 bases each). The CDR3 is 14 residues long. Trimming left V 5 bases short and J 1 base short, with 11 bases between. Written as DNA, the CDR3 is TGTGCCAGCAGTCACGGGACCCCCCAAGAGACCCAGTACTTC. This gives the protein CASSHGTPQETQYF.

The table lists this clonotype with a few counts. CDR3 loop: CASSVDQGPTEAFF. For the CDR3, the DNA is TGTGCCAGCAGCGTAGATCAGGGTCCCACTGAAGCTTTCTTT. J is TRBJ1-1 and V is TRBV9; TRBD1 might be the D (5 bases). Germline V CDR1 and CDR2: SGDLS, YYNGEE. CDR3 size: 14 residues. Trimming removed 0 bases from V and 4 bases from J, with 10 bases in between.

This rearrangement joins TRBV19 to TRBJ2-6; D is unresolved. V lost 9 bases to trimming and J lost 3 bases, with 6 bases between them. Germline loops: CDR1 LNHDA, CDR2 SQIVND (reference sequence). The CDR3 is 12 residues long. The CDR3, as DNA: TGTGCCAGCAGCCTTGGGGCCAACGTCCTGACTTTC. Its protein is CASSLGANVLTF.

This clonotype turned up a few times. The J gene is TRBJ2-6, the V gene TRBV19, with unresolved D. The CDR3 is 13 residues long. The V end was cut by 7 bases, the J end by 0 bases, with 4 bases between. Germline CDR1 is LNHDA and CDR2 is SQIVND (reference sequence). The CDR3 bases are TGTGCCAGTACCCTCTCTGGGGCCAACGTCCTGACTTTC. It codes for CASTLSGANVLTF.

The J gene is TRBJ2-1, the V gene TRBV6-2 or TRBV6-3; 9 nucleotides agree with TRBD2. CDR1 and CDR2 from the germline V gene are MNHEY and SVGEGT. V lost 2 bases, J lost 8 bases, and 7 bases stayed unmatched. The CDR3 extends over 15 amino acids. The CDR3 region is CASSYMGRGGDEQFF. DNA for the CDR3: TGTGCCAGCAGTTACATGGGGCGGGGGGGAGATGAGCAGTTCTTC.

The table lists this clonotype with a few counts. The chain combines TRBV5-4 with TRBJ2-1; 10 bases line up with TRBD2. The CDR3 is 18 amino acids. Trimming took 0 bases from V and 2 from J; bases not matched to a gene: 8. Germline V gene sequence: CDR1 SGHNT, CDR2 YYREEE (reference sequence). Written as DNA, the CDR3 is TGTGCCAGCAGCTTGGTTACGGCTAGCGGGAGCCCCTACAATGAGCAGTTCTTC. Protein: CASSLVTASGSPYNEQFF.